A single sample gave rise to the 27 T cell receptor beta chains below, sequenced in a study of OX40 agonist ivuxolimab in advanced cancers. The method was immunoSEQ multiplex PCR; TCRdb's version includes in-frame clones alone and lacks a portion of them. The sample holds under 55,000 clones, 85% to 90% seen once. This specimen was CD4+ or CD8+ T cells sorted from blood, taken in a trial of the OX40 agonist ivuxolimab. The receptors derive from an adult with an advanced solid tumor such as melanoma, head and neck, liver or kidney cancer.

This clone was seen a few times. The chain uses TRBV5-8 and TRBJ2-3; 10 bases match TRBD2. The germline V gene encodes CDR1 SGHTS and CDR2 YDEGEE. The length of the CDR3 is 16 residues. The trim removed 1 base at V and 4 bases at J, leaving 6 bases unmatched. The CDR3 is CASSLLQRGGADTQYF. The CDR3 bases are TGTGCCAGCAGCTTGCTACAGCGGGGGGGGGCAGATACGCAGTATTTT.

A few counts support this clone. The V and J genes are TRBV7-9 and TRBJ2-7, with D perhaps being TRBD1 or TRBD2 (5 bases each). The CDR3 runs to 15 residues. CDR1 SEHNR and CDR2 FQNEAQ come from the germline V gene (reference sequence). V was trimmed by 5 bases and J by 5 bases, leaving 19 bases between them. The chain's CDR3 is CASSPRAVGVHEQYF. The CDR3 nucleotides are TGTGCCAGCAGCCCGAGGGCCGTGGGGGTCCACGAGCAGTACTTC.

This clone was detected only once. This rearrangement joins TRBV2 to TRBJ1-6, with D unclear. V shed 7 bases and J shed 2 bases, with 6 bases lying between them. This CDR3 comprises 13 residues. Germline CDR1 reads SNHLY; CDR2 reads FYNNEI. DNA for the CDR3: TGTGCCAGCACCGGGGCCTATAATTCACCCCTCCACTTT. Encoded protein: CASTGAYNSPLHF.

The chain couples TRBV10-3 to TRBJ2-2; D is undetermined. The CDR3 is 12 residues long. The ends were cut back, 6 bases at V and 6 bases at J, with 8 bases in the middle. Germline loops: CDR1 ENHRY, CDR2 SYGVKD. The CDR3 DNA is TGTGCCATCAGGCCTGAATCCGGGGAGCTGTTTTTT. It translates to CAIRPESGELFF.

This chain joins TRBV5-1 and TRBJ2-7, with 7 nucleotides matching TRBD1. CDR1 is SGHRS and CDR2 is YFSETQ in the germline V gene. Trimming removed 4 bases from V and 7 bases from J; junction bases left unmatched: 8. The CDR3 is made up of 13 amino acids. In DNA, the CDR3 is TGCGCCAGCAGCGCAGACAGGGCGCGGGAGCAGTACTTC. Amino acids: CASSADRAREQYF.

The CDR3 is CASSPRDNPYEQYF. In DNA form, the CDR3 reads TGTGCCAGCAGCCCCCGGGACAACCCCTACGAGCAGTACTTC. This chain links TRBV11-3 with TRBJ2-7, with a possible D match to TRBD1 (6 bases). V was cut by 5 bases and J by 2 bases, with 13 bases left in between. The CDR3 contains 14 residues. CDR1 SGHNT and CDR2 YENEEA come from the germline V gene.

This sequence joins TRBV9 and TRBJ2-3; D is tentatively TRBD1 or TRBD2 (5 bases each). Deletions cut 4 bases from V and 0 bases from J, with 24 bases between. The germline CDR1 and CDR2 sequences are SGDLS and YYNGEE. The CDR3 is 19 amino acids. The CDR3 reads CASSSSVLGPGASTDTQYF. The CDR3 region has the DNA TGTGCCAGCAGCTCTTCCGTCCTCGGGCCCGGGGCAAGCACAGATACGCAGTATTTT.

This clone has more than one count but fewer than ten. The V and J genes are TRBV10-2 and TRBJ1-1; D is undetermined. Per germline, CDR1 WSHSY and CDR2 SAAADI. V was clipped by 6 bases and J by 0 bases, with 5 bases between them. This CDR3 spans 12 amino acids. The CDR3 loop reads CASRWVNTEAFF. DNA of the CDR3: TGCGCCAGCAGATGGGTGAACACTGAAGCTTTCTTT.

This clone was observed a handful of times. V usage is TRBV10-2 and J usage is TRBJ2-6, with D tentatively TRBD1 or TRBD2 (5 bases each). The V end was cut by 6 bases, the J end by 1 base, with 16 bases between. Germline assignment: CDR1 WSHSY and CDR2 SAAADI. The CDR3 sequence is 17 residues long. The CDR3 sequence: CASRPGQGLSGANVLTF. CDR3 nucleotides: TGCGCCAGCAGACCGGGGCAAGGACTTTCTGGGGCCAACGTCCTGACTTTC.

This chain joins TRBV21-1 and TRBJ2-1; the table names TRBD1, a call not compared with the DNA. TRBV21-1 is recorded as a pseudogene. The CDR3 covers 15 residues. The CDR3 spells CASSIGDNREDEQFF. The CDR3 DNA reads TGTGCCAGCAGCATAGGGGACAACAGGGAAGATGAGCAGTTCTTC.

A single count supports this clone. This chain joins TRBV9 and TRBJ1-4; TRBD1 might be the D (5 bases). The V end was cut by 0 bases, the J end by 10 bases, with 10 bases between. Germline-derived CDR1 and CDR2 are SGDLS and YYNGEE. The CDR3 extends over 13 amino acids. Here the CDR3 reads CASSVDQGGKLFF. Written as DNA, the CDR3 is TGTGCCAGCAGCGTAGATCAGGGTGGAAAACTGTTTTTT.

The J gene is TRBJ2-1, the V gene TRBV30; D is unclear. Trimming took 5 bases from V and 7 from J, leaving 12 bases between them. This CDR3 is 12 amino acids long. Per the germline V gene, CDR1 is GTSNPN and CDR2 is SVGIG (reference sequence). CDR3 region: CAWLTGRNEQFF. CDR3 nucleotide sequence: TGTGCCTGGTTAACGGGTCGGAATGAGCAGTTCTTC.

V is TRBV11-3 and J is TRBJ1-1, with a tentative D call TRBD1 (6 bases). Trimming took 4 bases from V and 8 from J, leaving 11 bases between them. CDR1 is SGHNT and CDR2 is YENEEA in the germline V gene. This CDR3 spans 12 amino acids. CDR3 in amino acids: CASSSHTGEAFF. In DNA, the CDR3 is TGTGCCAGCAGCTCGCATACAGGGGAAGCTTTCTTT.

The CDR3 loop reads CASSLQEYEQYF. The CDR3 DNA is TGCGCCAGCAGCTTGCAGGAATACGAGCAGTACTTC. J is TRBJ2-7 and V is TRBV5-1, with D hard to call. Trimming cost V 1 base and J 4 bases, with 6 bases left between them. The germline gives CDR1 SGHRS, CDR2 YFSETQ. CDR3 size: 12 residues.

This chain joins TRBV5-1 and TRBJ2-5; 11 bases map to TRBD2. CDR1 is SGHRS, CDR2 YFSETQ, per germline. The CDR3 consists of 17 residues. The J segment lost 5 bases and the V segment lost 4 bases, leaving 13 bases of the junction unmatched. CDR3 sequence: CASSPSSGLAGRETQYF. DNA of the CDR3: TGCGCCAGCAGCCCATCTTCCGGACTAGCGGGTAGGGAGACCCAGTACTTC.

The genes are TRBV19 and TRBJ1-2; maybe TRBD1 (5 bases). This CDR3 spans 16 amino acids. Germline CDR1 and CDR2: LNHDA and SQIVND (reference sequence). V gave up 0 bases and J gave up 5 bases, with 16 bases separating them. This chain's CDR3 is CASSIEFRAGPYGYTF. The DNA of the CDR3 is TGTGCCAGTAGTATAGAGTTTCGGGCAGGGCCGTATGGCTACACCTTC.

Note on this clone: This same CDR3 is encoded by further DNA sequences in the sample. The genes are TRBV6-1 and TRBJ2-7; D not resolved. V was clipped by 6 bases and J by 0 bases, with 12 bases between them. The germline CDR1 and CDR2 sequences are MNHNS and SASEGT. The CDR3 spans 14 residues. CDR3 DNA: TGTGCCAGCAGCGCGACACAATCCTCCTACGAGCAGTACTTC. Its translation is CASSATQSSYEQYF.

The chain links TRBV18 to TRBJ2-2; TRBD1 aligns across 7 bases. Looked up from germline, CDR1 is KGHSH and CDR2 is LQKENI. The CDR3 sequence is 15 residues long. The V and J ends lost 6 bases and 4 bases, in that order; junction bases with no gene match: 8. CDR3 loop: CASSDGTASTGELFF. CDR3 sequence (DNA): TGTGCCAGCTCCGACGGGACAGCCAGCACCGGGGAGCTGTTTTTT. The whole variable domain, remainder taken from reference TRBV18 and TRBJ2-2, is NAGVMQNPRHLVRRRGQEARLRCSPMKGHSHVYWYRQLPEEGLKFMVYLQKENIIDESGMPKERFSAEFPKEGPSILRIQQVVRGDSAAYFCASSDGTASTGELFFGEGSRLTVL.

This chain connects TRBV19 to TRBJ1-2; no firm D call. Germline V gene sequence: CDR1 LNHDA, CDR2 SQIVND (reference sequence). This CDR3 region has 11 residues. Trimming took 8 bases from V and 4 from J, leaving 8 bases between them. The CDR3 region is CASHSVYGYTF. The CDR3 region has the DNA TGTGCCAGTCACAGCGTCTATGGCTACACCTTC.

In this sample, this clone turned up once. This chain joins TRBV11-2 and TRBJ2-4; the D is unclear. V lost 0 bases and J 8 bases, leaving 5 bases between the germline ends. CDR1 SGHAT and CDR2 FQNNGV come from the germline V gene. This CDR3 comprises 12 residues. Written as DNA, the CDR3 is TGTGCCAGCAGCTTAGATATATACATTCAGTACTTC. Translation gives CASSLDIYIQYF.

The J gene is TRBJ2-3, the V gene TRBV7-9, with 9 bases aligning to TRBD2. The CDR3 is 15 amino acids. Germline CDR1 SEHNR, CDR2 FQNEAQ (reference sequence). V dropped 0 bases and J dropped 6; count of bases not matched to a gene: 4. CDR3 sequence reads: CASSLAGGGADTQYF. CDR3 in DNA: TGTGCCAGCAGCTTAGCGGGCGGGGGGGCGGATACGCAGTATTTT.

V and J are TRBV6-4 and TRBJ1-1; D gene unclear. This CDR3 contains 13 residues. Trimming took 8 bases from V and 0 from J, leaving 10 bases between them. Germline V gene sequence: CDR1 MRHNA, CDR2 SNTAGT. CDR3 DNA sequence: TGTGCCAGCGGAGCAGACCTGAACACTGAAGCTTTCTTT. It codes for CASGADLNTEAFF.

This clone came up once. The CDR3 sequence: CASSLGQGDHNEQFF. The CDR3 nucleotides read TGTGCCAGCTCCCTCGGACAAGGGGACCACAATGAGCAGTTCTTC. The chain uses TRBV18 and TRBJ2-1, with D perhaps TRBD1 or TRBD2 (5 bases each). The V gene's germline CDR1 is KGHSH and CDR2 LQKENI. Trimming removed 6 bases at V and 5 bases at J, with 17 bases between. This CDR3 region has 15 residues.

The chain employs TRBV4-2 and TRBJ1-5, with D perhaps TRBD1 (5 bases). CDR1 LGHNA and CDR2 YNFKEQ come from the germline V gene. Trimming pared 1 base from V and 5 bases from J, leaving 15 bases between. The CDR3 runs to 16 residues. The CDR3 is CASSQVGAGWDQPQHF. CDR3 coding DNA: TGTGCCAGCAGCCAAGTAGGGGCAGGGTGGGATCAGCCCCAGCATTTT.

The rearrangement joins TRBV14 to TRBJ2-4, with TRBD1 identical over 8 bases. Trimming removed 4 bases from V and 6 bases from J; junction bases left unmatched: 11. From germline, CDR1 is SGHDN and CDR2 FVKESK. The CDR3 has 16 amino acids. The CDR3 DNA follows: TGTGCCAGCAGCCTTTCGACCGGGACAGGAAGAAACATTCAGTACTTC. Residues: CASSLSTGTGRNIQYF. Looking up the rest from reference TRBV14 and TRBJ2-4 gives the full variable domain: EAGVTQFPSHSVIEKGQTVTLRCDPISGHDNLYWYRRVMGKEIKFLLHFVKESKQDESGMPNNRFLAERTGGTYSTLKVQPAELEDSGVYFCASSLSTGTGRNIQYFGAGTRLSVL.

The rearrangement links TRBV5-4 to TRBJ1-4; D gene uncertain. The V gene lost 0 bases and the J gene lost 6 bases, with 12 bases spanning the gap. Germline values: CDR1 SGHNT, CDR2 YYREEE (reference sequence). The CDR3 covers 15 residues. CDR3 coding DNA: TGTGCCAGCAGCTTGGGCATCCCCTACGATGAAAAACTGTTTTTT. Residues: CASSLGIPYDEKLFF. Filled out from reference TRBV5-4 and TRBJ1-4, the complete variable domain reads ETGVTQSPTHLIKTRGQQVTLRCSSQSGHNTVSWYQQALGQGPQFIFQYYREEENGRGNFPPRFSGLQFPNYSSELNVNALELDDSALYLCASSLGIPYDEKLFFGSGTQLSVL.

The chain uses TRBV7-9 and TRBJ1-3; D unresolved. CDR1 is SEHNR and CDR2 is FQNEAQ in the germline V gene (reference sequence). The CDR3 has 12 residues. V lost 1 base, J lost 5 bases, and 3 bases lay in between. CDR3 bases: TGTGCCAGCAGCTTAGACCGAAACACCATATATTTT. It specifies CASSLDRNTIYF.